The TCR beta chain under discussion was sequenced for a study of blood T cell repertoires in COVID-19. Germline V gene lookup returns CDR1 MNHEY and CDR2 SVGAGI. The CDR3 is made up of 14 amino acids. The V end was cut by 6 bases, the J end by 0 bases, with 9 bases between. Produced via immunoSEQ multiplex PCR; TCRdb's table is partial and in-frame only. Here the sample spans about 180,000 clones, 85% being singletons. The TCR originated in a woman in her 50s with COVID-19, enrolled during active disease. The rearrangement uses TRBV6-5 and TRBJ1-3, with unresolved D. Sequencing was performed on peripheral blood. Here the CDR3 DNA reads TGTGCCAGCAGCCTCACAGACTCTGGAAACACCATATATTTT. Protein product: CASSLTDSGNTIYF.